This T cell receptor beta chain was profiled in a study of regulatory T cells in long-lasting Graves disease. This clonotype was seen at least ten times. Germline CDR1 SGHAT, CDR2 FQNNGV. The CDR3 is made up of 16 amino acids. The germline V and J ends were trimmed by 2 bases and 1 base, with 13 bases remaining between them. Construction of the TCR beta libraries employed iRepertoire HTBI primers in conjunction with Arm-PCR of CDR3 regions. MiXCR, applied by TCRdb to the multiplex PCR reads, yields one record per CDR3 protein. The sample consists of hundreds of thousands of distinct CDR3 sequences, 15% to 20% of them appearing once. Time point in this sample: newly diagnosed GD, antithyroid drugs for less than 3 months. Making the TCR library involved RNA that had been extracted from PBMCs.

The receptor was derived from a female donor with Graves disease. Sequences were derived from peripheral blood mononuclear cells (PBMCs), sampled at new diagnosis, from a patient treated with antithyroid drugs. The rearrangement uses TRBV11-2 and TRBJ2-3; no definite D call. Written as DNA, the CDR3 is TGTGCCAGCAGCTTAATGCTGGCGGCTCGCACAGATACGCAGTATTTT. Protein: CASSLMLAARTDTQYF.